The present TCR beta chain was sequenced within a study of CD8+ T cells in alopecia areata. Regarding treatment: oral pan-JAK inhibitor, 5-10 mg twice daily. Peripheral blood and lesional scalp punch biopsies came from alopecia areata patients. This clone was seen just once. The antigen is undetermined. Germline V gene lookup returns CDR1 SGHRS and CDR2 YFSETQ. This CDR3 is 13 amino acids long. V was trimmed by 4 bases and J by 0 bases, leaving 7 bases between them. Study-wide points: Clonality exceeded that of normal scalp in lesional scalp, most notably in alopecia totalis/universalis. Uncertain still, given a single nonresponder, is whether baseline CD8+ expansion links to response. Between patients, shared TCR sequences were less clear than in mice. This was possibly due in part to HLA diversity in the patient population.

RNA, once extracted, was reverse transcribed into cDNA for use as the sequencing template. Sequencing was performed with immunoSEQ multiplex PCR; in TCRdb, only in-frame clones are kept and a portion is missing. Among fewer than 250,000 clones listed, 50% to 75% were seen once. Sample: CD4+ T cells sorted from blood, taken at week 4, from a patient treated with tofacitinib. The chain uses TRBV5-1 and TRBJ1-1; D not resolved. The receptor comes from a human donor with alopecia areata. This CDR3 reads CASSPYMNTEAFF. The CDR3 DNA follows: TGCGCCAGCAGCCCGTATATGAACACTGAAGCTTTCTTT.